This is a list of T cell receptor beta chains from one sample in a study of OX40 agonist ivuxolimab in advanced cancers. TCRdb keeps only in-frame clones here, not all; method: immunoSEQ multiplex PCR. The sample shows about 59,000 clones, less than 95% of them seen only once. This specimen was CD4+ or CD8+ T cells sorted from blood, taken in a trial of the OX40 agonist ivuxolimab. The receptors here all came from an adult with an advanced solid tumor such as melanoma, head and neck, liver or kidney cancer. Both conserved end residues are part of each CDR3. D genes are given only for firm matches. Size is stated for part of the rows, as once, few or many counts, or as a class when the clone is expanded.

j_call v_call clone_size d_call cdr3_aa cdr3_nt
TRBJ2-5 TRBV6-1 - - CASSELDGIQETQYF TGTGCCAGCAGTGAACTTGACGGGATACAAGAGACCCAGTACTTC
TRBJ2-7 TRBV15 - TRBD1 CATSRKGQSYEQYF TGTGCCACCAGCAGAAAGGGACAGTCCTACGAGCAGTACTTC
TRBJ2-3 TRBV28 - - CASSGEARAHVGTDTQYF TGTGCCAGCAGTGGAGAGGCCCGAGCGCACGTCGGCACAGATACGCAGTATTTT
TRBJ2-7 TRBV27 - - CASSPRIRYEQYF TGTGCCAGCAGCCCTCGGATTCGCTACGAGCAGTACTTC
TRBJ2-7 TRBV7-8 - - CASSLASGPLYEQYF TGTGCCAGCAGCTTAGCTTCTGGGCCACTTTACGAGCAGTACTTC
TRBJ2-7 TRBV10-2 - TRBD2 CASSDGTTSGLYEQYF TGCGCCAGCAGTGACGGGACGACTAGCGGCCTGTACGAGCAGTACTTC
TRBJ2-7 TRBV19 - - CASSPPPGHRRSYEQYF TGTGCCAGTAGTCCCCCCCCGGGACACCGAAGATCCTACGAGCAGTACTTC
TRBJ2-7 TRBV27 - - CASQGPYEQYF TGTGCCAGCCAGGGGCCTTACGAGCAGTACTTC
TRBJ2-7 TRBV4-1 - TRBD1 CASSPSGTGVYEQYF TGCGCCAGCAGCCCATCCGGGACAGGGGTCTACGAGCAGTACTTC
TRBJ2-1 TRBV4-3 - - CASSQATGTPNNEQFF TGCGCCAGCAGCCAAGCGACCGGGACCCCCAACAATGAGCAGTTCTTC
TRBJ2-7 TRBV29-1 - - CSVVARTTYEQYF TGCAGCGTTGTTGCCAGAACAACCTACGAGCAGTACTTC
TRBJ1-2 TRBV29-1 - - CSVEDRPPNYGYTF TGCAGCGTTGAAGATAGGCCCCCTAACTATGGCTACACCTTC
TRBJ2-5 TRBV7-9 - TRBD2 CASSTSGTQETQYF TGTGCCAGCAGTACTAGCGGGACTCAAGAGACCCAGTACTTC
TRBJ1-1 TRBV6-1 - - CASSENWGTEAFF TGTGCCAGCAGTGAAAATTGGGGAACTGAAGCTTTCTTT
TRBJ1-3 TRBV29-1 - - CSVVVGEDSGNTIYF TGCAGCGTCGTAGTTGGGGAAGACTCTGGAAACACCATATATTTT
TRBJ2-7 TRBV28 once - CASSLDAYEQYF TGTGCCAGCAGCCTAGACGCCTACGAGCAGTACTTC
TRBJ2-1 TRBV2 - TRBD2 CASSRLAGVSYNEQFF TGTGCCAGCAGTAGACTAGCGGGAGTATCCTACAATGAGCAGTTCTTC
TRBJ2-1 TRBV7-9 - - CASSSGVSLGNEQFF TGTGCCAGCAGCTCGGGAGTTTCCCTTGGAAATGAGCAGTTCTTC
TRBJ2-7 TRBV7-8 - TRBD1 CASSSGTASSYEQYF TGTGCCAGCAGCTCCGGGACAGCAAGCTCCTACGAGCAGTACTTC
TRBJ2-7 TRBV6-5 - - CASSLKGSYHYEQYF TGTGCCAGCAGTTTAAAAGGAAGTTATCACTACGAGCAGTACTTC
TRBJ2-7 TRBV10-2 - - CASSTGKVYEQYF TGCGCCAGCAGTACGGGGAAGGTGTACGAGCAGTACTTC
TRBJ2-7 TRBV7-9 - - CASSPLSSYEQYF TGTGCCAGCAGCCCCCTGAGTTCCTACGAGCAGTACTTC
TRBJ2-7 TRBV6-1 - - CASRVRDSTAYEQYF TGTGCCAGCAGGGTCCGGGACTCCACAGCCTACGAGCAGTACTTC
TRBJ2-3 TRBV5-4 - TRBD2 CASSPSTGGDTDTQYF TGTGCCAGCAGCCCATCAACGGGAGGTGACACAGATACGCAGTATTTT
TRBJ2-1 TRBV6-1 - - CASRTTDITYNEQFF TGTGCCAGCAGGACGACAGACATAACCTACAATGAGCAGTTCTTC
TRBJ2-3 TRBV10-1 - - CASSDRWGEGATDTQYF TGCGCCAGCAGTGACCGGTGGGGGGAGGGGGCCACAGATACGCAGTATTTT
TRBJ2-3 TRBV5-4 - - CASRKGSGHGDTQYF TGTGCCAGCAGAAAAGGTTCGGGCCATGGAGATACGCAATATTTT
TRBJ2-1 TRBV23-1 - - CASSQNPGNEQFF TGCGCCAGCAGTCAAAACCCCGGGAATGAGCAGTTCTTC
TRBJ2-7 TRBV4-1 - TRBD2 CASSQGRAGGWVEQYF TGCGCCAGCAGCCAAGGGCGGGCGGGGGGATGGGTCGAGCAGTACTTC
TRBJ1-5 TRBV28 - - CASSSYREHSNQPQHF TGTGCCAGCAGTTCATACAGGGAGCATAGCAATCAGCCCCAGCATTTT
TRBJ1-2 TRBV11-1 - - CASSLENRDGYTF TGTGCCAGCAGCTTGGAAAACAGGGATGGCTACACCTTC
TRBJ2-5 TRBV28 - TRBD1 CASSNRQGQETQYF TGTGCCAGCAGTAACCGACAGGGACAAGAGACCCAGTACTTC
TRBJ2-7 TRBV11-2 - TRBD2 CASSLELAGGFSPYEQYF TGTGCCAGCAGCTTAGAACTAGCGGGAGGATTTTCCCCCTACGAGCAGTACTTC
TRBJ1-1 TRBV6-5 - - CASSYRTLGAEAFF TGTGCCAGCAGTTATAGGACCCTGGGCGCTGAAGCTTTCTTT
TRBJ2-7 TRBV6-1 - TRBD2 CASMAAGDSYEQYF TGTGCCAGCATGGCAGCGGGGGACTCCTACGAGCAGTACTTC
TRBJ2-7 TRBV10-3 - - CAISESNSLTYEQYF TGTGCCATCAGTGAGTCAAACAGCCTAACCTACGAGCAGTACTTC
TRBJ2-7 TRBV12-5 - - CASGSLGDEQYF TGTGCTAGTGGGTCTCTGGGCGACGAGCAGTACTTC
TRBJ2-1 TRBV7-2 - - CASSLTRYNEQFF TGTGCCAGCAGCTTAACCAGGTACAATGAGCAGTTCTTC
TRBJ1-1 TRBV7-9 - TRBD1 CASSYRDRGLTEAFF TGTGCCAGCAGCTACCGGGACAGGGGACTCACTGAAGCTTTCTTT
TRBJ1-4 TRBV4-3 once - CASSQDRGATNEKLFF TGCGCCAGCAGCCAAGACAGGGGTGCAACTAATGAAAAACTGTTTTTT
TRBJ1-3 TRBV6-5 - - CASSYGESGNTIYF TGTGCCAGCAGTTATGGGGAGTCTGGAAACACCATATATTTT
TRBJ2-5 TRBV4-2 - TRBD2 CASSQDWLAGGETQYF TGTGCCAGCAGCCAAGATTGGCTAGCGGGTGGAGAGACCCAGTACTTC
TRBJ2-5 TRBV19 - TRBD2 CASRIAGGETQYF TGTGCCAGTAGGATAGCGGGAGGCGAGACCCAGTACTTC
TRBJ2-7 TRBV5-6 - - CASSPGTSTYEQYF TGTGCCAGCAGCCCCGGGACATCGACCTACGAGCAGTACTTC
TRBJ2-3 TRBV5-5 - - CASSLAGGTDTQYF TGTGCCAGCAGCTTGGCCGGGGGTACAGATACGCAGTATTTT
TRBJ2-1 TRBV6-4 - TRBD2 CASSEEASGYNEQFF TGTGCCAGCAGTGAAGAGGCTAGCGGGTACAATGAGCAGTTCTTC
TRBJ1-1 TRBV4-1 - - CASSQVQENTEAFF TGCGCCAGCAGCCAAGTCCAAGAGAACACTGAAGCTTTCTTT
TRBJ2-3 TRBV11-2 - TRBD2 CASNLAGALADTQYF TGTGCCAGCAATCTAGCGGGAGCCTTGGCAGATACGCAGTATTTT
TRBJ2-7 TRBV5-1 - - CASRPGETYEQYF TGCGCCAGCAGGCCAGGGGAAACCTACGAGCAGTACTTC
TRBJ2-7 TRBV6-5 - - CASSYDWGYEQYF TGTGCCAGCAGTTATGATTGGGGCTACGAGCAGTACTTC
TRBJ1-4 TRBV5-6 - - CASSTPGRPEKLFF TGTGCCAGCAGCACACCGGGACGGCCCGAAAAACTGTTTTTT
TRBJ2-6 TRBV29-1 - TRBD1 CSVGDRVDSGANVLTF TGCAGCGTTGGTGACAGGGTTGACTCTGGGGCCAACGTCCTGACTTTC
TRBJ2-7 TRBV6-1 once TRBD2 CASSEGLAGEQYF TGTGCCAGCAGTGAAGGACTAGCGGGCGAGCAGTACTTC
TRBJ2-7 TRBV11-2 - - CASSLITAGRSYEQYF TGTGCCAGCAGCTTAATAACGGCAGGCCGCTCCTACGAGCAGTACTTC
TRBJ1-6 TRBV6-5 once - CASSFRYNSPLHF TGTGCCAGCAGTTTTAGATATAATTCACCCCTCCACTTT
TRBJ2-7 TRBV6-6 - - CASGTFNEQYF TGTGCCAGCGGGACTTTCAACGAGCAGTACTTC
TRBJ2-7 TRBV7-6 - TRBD1 CASSPITPGQGDPYEQYF TGTGCCAGCAGCCCTATTACCCCTGGGCAGGGGGACCCCTACGAGCAGTACTTC
TRBJ2-1 TRBV7-9 - - CASSLGPLGLAHNEQFF TGTGCCAGCAGCTTAGGGCCATTGGGGCTAGCGCACAATGAGCAGTTCTTC
TRBJ2-7 TRBV28 - TRBD2 CASSLMPGLAAVEQYF TGTGCCAGCAGCCTCATGCCGGGACTAGCGGCTGTAGAGCAGTACTTC